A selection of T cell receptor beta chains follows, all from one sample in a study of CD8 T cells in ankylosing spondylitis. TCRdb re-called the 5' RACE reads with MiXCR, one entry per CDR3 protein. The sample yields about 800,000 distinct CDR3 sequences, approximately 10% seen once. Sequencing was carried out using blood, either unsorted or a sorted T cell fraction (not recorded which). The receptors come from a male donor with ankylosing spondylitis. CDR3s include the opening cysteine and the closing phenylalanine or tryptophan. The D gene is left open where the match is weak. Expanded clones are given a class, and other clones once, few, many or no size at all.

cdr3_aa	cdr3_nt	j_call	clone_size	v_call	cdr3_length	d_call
CASQDRYNQPQHF	TGTGCCAGCCAGGACAGGTACAATCAGCCCCAGCATTTT	TRBJ1-5	NA	TRBV6-1	13	TRBD1
CASSSSFRGAGYGYTF	TGTGCCAGCAGTTCAAGTTTCAGGGGGGCTGGCTATGGCTACACCTTC	TRBJ1-2	NA	TRBV27	16	TRBD1
CASSLSQPNTEAFF	TGTGCCAGCAGTTTATCACAGCCGAACACTGAAGCTTTCTTT	TRBJ1-1	NA	TRBV28	14	NA
CASKRLAGQISGANVLTF	TGCGCCAGCAAGCGACTAGCGGGACAAATCTCTGGGGCCAACGTCCTGACTTTC	TRBJ2-6	NA	TRBV5-1	18	TRBD2
CSARATSGREYEQYF	TGCAGTGCTAGAGCAACTAGTGGGCGGGAGTACGAGCAGTACTTC	TRBJ2-7	few	TRBV20-1	15	TRBD2
CASSHPEGGYTF	TGTGCCAGCAGCCATCCTGAGGGAGGCTACACCTTC	TRBJ1-2	NA	TRBV27	12	NA
CASRNRDAATVQFF	TGTGCCAGCAGGAACCGGGACGCCGCCACCGTGCAGTTCTTC	TRBJ2-1	few	TRBV6-1	14	NA
CAISPGTDYSNEKLFF	TGTGCCATCAGTCCCGGGACCGATTATTCTAATGAAAAACTGTTTTTT	TRBJ1-4	few	TRBV10-3	16	NA
CASSPKQVSSYNEQFF	TGCGCCAGCAGCCCTAAACAGGTCAGCTCCTACAATGAGCAGTTCTTC	TRBJ2-1	NA	TRBV5-1	16	NA
CASSQDLAFGTDTQYF	TGCGCCAGCAGCCAAGATTTAGCATTCGGGACAGATACGCAGTATTTT	TRBJ2-3	many	TRBV4-3	16	NA
CASSLASAGVDTQYF	TGTGCCAGCAGTTTAGCTAGCGCCGGGGTAGATACGCAGTATTTT	TRBJ2-3	NA	TRBV12-3/TRBV12-4	15	NA
CASSPGQGLATDTQYF	TGTGCCAGCAGTCCCGGACAGGGATTAGCCACAGATACGCAGTATTTT	TRBJ2-3	few	TRBV12-3/TRBV12-4	16	TRBD1
CSPTWRGNTEAFF	TGCAGTCCGACTTGGAGGGGGAACACTGAAGCTTTCTTT	TRBJ1-1	NA	TRBV20-1	13	NA
CASSFYGRGGLYGYTF	TGTGCCAGCAGCTTTTACGGCAGGGGGGGCCTCTATGGCTACACCTTC	TRBJ1-2	many	TRBV5-6	16	TRBD1
CASSLVFGNSYEQYF	TGTGCCAGCAGCTTAGTATTTGGTAATTCTTACGAGCAGTACTTC	TRBJ2-7	NA	TRBV7-9	15	NA
CASSQDRVGTQYF	TGTGCCAGCAGCCAAGATCGGGTGGGAACGCAGTATTTT	TRBJ2-3	NA	TRBV3-1	13	NA
CASSAAVRRDSPLHF	TGCGCCAGCAGCGCCGCGGTCAGGAGGGATTCACCCCTCCACTTT	TRBJ1-6	NA	TRBV5-1	15	NA
CASSLRVQGMIKLFF	TGTGCCAGCAGTCTGCGAGTCCAGGGAATGATTAAACTGTTTTTT	TRBJ1-4	few	TRBV5-8	15	NA
CASSLASDLEAFF	TGTGCCAGCAGCTTAGCCAGTGACCTTGAAGCTTTCTTT	TRBJ1-1	few	TRBV7-6	13	NA
CASSLEGYRGADTQYF	TGTGCCAGCAGCTTAGAAGGCTACAGGGGGGCAGATACGCAGTATTTT	TRBJ2-3	few	TRBV11-2	16	TRBD1
CASSFGGQNYGYTF	TGTGCCAGCAGCTTTGGTGGACAGAACTATGGCTACACCTTC	TRBJ1-2	few	TRBV5-5	14	NA
CSRKTGGNWVNTQYF	TGCAGTAGAAAAACAGGGGGCAATTGGGTGAATACGCAGTATTTT	TRBJ2-3	few	TRBV20-1	15	TRBD1
CASQRGNTEAFF	TGTGCCAGCCAAAGGGGGAACACTGAAGCTTTCTTT	TRBJ1-1	NA	TRBV7-9	12	NA
CASSFFVSTQYF	TGTGCCAGCAGCTTTTTCGTGAGTACGCAGTATTTT	TRBJ2-3	few	TRBV7-2	12	NA
CASSRLAGPYEQYF	TGTGCCAGCAGCAGACTAGCGGGACCCTACGAGCAGTACTTC	TRBJ2-7	many	TRBV7-9	14	TRBD2
CASSWGQSNQPQHF	TGTGCCAGCAGCTGGGGACAGTCAAATCAGCCCCAGCATTTT	TRBJ1-5	NA	TRBV3-1	14	TRBD1
CATSDFGPDFRGETQYF	TGTGCCACCAGTGATTTCGGTCCCGACTTCAGGGGAGAGACCCAGTACTTC	TRBJ2-5	NA	TRBV24-1	17	NA
CASSPAAGRYEQYF	TGTGCCAGCTCACCAGCAGCGGGACGCTACGAGCAGTACTTC	TRBJ2-7	NA	TRBV18	14	TRBD2
CASSFLRGRIDEQFF	TGTGCCAGCAGTTTCTTAAGGGGGCGGATAGATGAGCAGTTCTTC	TRBJ2-1	few	TRBV28	15	TRBD1
CASSPGLAGGETQYF	TGTGCCAGCAGCCCGGGACTAGCGGGAGGAGAGACCCAGTACTTC	TRBJ2-5	many	TRBV7-9	15	TRBD2
CASSPHGMNTEAFF	TGTGCCAGCTCACCTCACGGGATGAACACTGAAGCTTTCTTT	TRBJ1-1	NA	TRBV6-1	14	NA
CASSYRQGLEETQYF	TGTGCCAGCAGTTACCGACAGGGGTTGGAGGAGACCCAGTACTTC	TRBJ2-5	NA	TRBV28	15	TRBD1
CASSYGPHTEAFF	TGTGCCAGCAGTTACGGCCCGCACACTGAAGCTTTCTTT	TRBJ1-1	NA	TRBV6-6	13	NA
CASSVQGAYGYTF	TGTGCCAGCAGTGTACAGGGGGCTTATGGCTACACCTTC	TRBJ1-2	NA	TRBV6-2/TRBV6-3	13	TRBD1
CASSQAPWDTQYF	TGTGCCAGCAGCCAGGCCCCATGGGATACGCAGTATTTT	TRBJ2-3	many	TRBV7-2	13	NA
CASRSSGNYNELF	TGTGCCAGCAGATCTAGCGGGAACTATAACGAACTCTTC	TRBJ2-1	NA	TRBV5-6	13	TRBD2
CASSMNEKLFF	TGTGCCAGCAGTATGAATGAAAAACTGTTTTTT	TRBJ1-4	few	TRBV6-2/TRBV6-3	11	NA
CASSIQGTQETQYF	TGTGCCAGCAGCATACAGGGGACCCAAGAGACCCAGTACTTC	TRBJ2-5	few	TRBV7-2	14	TRBD1
CASSLGGTPRETQYF	TGCGCCAGCAGCTTGGGAGGGACACCCCGAGAGACCCAGTACTTC	TRBJ2-5	NA	TRBV5-1	15	NA
CSVDVGIGETQYF	TGCAGCGTTGATGTGGGTATTGGGGAGACCCAGTACTTC	TRBJ2-5	NA	TRBV29-1	13	NA
CASSLGLAGLEYNEQFF	TGCGCCAGCAGCTTGGGACTAGCGGGGTTGGAATACAATGAGCAGTTCTTC	TRBJ2-1	NA	TRBV5-1	17	TRBD2
CASSLVSLDGQGGEQYF	TGTGCCAGCAGCTTAGTATCCCTGGATGGACAGGGAGGCGAGCAGTACTTC	TRBJ2-7	NA	TRBV11-1	17	TRBD1
CASSPGGGGETQYF	TGCGCCAGCAGCCCGGGAGGGGGAGGAGAGACCCAGTACTTC	TRBJ2-5	NA	TRBV5-1	14	TRBD2
CSACDRGTFDEQYF	TGCAGTGCTTGTGACAGGGGAACCTTCGACGAGCAGTACTTC	TRBJ2-7	NA	TRBV20-1	14	TRBD1
CASSKGQGNEAFF	TGTGCCAGCAGCAAGGGACAGGGGAATGAAGCTTTCTTT	TRBJ1-1	few	TRBV11-2	13	TRBD1
CASSIRGSGNQPQHF	TGTGCCAGTAGTATTAGGGGGTCTGGCAATCAGCCCCAGCATTTT	TRBJ1-5	NA	TRBV19	15	NA
CSARVRNSNQPQHF	TGCAGTGCTAGAGTTCGGAATAGCAATCAGCCCCAGCATTTT	TRBJ1-5	NA	TRBV20-1	14	NA
CSARKTSYNEQFF	TGCAGTGCCCGAAAGACCTCCTACAATGAGCAGTTCTTC	TRBJ2-1	NA	TRBV20-1	13	NA
CASSQVREIHGYTF	TGTGCCAGCAGCCAGGTCCGGGAGATCCATGGCTACACCTTC	TRBJ1-2	NA	TRBV14	14	NA
CASSQDHGNQETQYF	TGTGCCAGCAGCCAAGATCATGGCAACCAAGAGACCCAGTACTTC	TRBJ2-5	NA	TRBV3-1	15	NA
CSANHRGQETQYF	TGCAGTGCTAACCACAGGGGACAAGAGACCCAGTACTTC	TRBJ2-5	NA	TRBV20-1	13	TRBD1
CASSPTSRDGKDHEQFF	TGCGCCAGCAGCCCCACCTCCCGGGACGGGAAAGACCATGAGCAGTTCTTC	TRBJ2-1	NA	TRBV4-3	17	NA
CASSPSVGQPQHF	TGTGCCAGCAGCCCTTCCGTTGGTCAGCCCCAGCATTTT	TRBJ1-5	few	TRBV12-3/TRBV12-4	13	NA
CAAARDGTGDTQYF	TGTGCCGCAGCACGGGACGGGACAGGGGATACGCAGTATTTT	TRBJ2-3	NA	TRBV15	14	TRBD1
CASLPFPTEAYEQYF	TGCGCCAGCCTCCCCTTCCCGACAGAGGCCTACGAGCAGTACTTC	TRBJ2-7	few	TRBV5-1	15	NA